The sequence of this TCR beta chain was determined in a study of blood T cell repertoires in COVID-19. Across the study: T cells, B-cell-depleted T cells, or PBMCs supplied cDNA or gDNA.

Authors' methods: Reference gene primer amplification yielded estimated nucleated cell counts. Data came from immunoSEQ multiplex PCR; TCRdb stores just in-frame clones and leaves some out. V and J calls and clone size are copied from that table; D and trimming were computed from the DNA. The sample consists of about 200,000 clones, around 82% of them appearing once. Participants were aged about 18 to 100 years from about two dozen US areas. Participants' reported clinical history set cohort assignment. Germline assignment: CDR1 SQVTM and CDR2 ANQGSEA. The CDR3 extends over 15 amino acids. Trimming pared 7 bases from V and 4 bases from J, leaving 22 bases between.

Sequencing used PBMCs or T cells enriched from blood (not recorded which). This TCR derives from a man in his forties or fifties who had recovered from COVID-19. This chain uses TRBV29-1 with TRBJ1-1; D is perhaps TRBD1 (6 bases). The CDR3 protein is CSGASGAWDLTEAFF. The CDR3 bases are TGCAGCGGAGCCTCAGGGGCATGGGACCTCACTGAAGCTTTCTTT. Using reference TRBV29-1 and TRBJ1-1 for the parts outside the CDR3, the full variable domain is SAVISQKPSRDICQRGTSLTIQCQVDSQVTMMFWYRQQPGQSLTLIATANQGSEATYESGFVIDKFPISRPNLTFSTLTVSNMSPEDSSIYLCSGASGAWDLTEAFFGQGTRLTVV.